Below are 24 T cell receptor beta chains sequenced from a single sample in a study of chemoradiotherapy in HPV16-positive cancers. This table comes from immunoSEQ multiplex PCR, and its TCRdb copy is limited to in-frame clones, with some not included. The sample holds 2,100 or so clones, approximately 70% seen once. The specimen was taken from a patient who underwent chemoradiotherapy. These receptors were collected from a human donor with HPV-associated anogenital cancer.

This clone was counted a few times. V gene TRBV10-3 combines with J gene TRBJ1-2; the match to TRBD1 covers 11 bases. Trimming cost V 5 bases and J 8 bases; bases outside gene matches: 4. This CDR3 comprises 13 residues. Per the germline V gene, CDR1 is ENHRY and CDR2 is SYGVKD. The DNA for the CDR3 is TGTGCCATCAGTCAGGGACAGGGGGAAGGCTACACCTTC. Translation gives CAISQGQGEGYTF.

The J gene is TRBJ2-5, the V gene TRBV6-6; 8 nucleotides agree with TRBD1. The trim removed 4 bases at V and 4 bases at J, leaving 8 bases unmatched. Germline V gives CDR1 MNHNY, CDR2 SVGAGI (reference sequence). The CDR3 covers 15 residues. The CDR3 nucleotides read TGTGCCAGCAGTTTAGGGAACAGGGGGAGAGAGACCCAGTACTTC. This translates into CASSLGNRGRETQYF.

This clone was counted once. The rearrangement uses TRBV19 and TRBJ2-2; D possibly matches TRBD1 or TRBD2 (5 bases each). V lost 6 bases, J lost 5 bases, and 19 bases lay in between. Germline CDR1 is LNHDA and CDR2 is SQIVND (reference sequence). CDR3 length: 16 amino acids. Written as DNA, the CDR3 is TGTGCCAGTAGACCTCAGGCAGGGAGTCGTACCGGGGAGCTGTTTTTT. This gives the protein CASRPQAGSRTGELFF.

The chain carries TRBV27 and TRBJ2-5, with 11 bases matching TRBD2. V was pared by 5 bases and J by 2 bases, with 7 bases of the junction left unmatched. The CDR3 extends over 16 amino acids. Germline V CDR1 and CDR2: MNHEY, SMNVEV (reference sequence). The CDR3 DNA reads TGTGCCAGCAGTGTCCGGACTAGCGGGTTTCAAGAGACCCAGTACTTC. Translating it yields CASSVRTSGFQETQYF.

The chain combines TRBV9 with TRBJ2-7; TRBD2 might be the D (6 bases). V was trimmed by 0 bases and J by 8 bases, leaving 15 bases between them. The CDR3 totals 14 residues. CDR1 and CDR2 (germline): SGDLS, YYNGEE. This chain's CDR3 is CASSVDGTPSKQYF. The CDR3 DNA is TGTGCCAGCAGCGTAGACGGGACTCCATCCAAGCAGTACTTC.

The chain carries TRBV7-4 and TRBJ1-2; D is uncertain. The CDR3 is made up of 16 amino acids. Germline V gene sequence: CDR1 SGHVT, CDR2 SQSDAQ. Trimming left V 5 bases short and J 4 bases short, with 20 bases between. The CDR3 DNA sequence: TGTGCCAGCAGCGAAACCTTTTCTCGAAAGACCTATGGCTACACCTTC. Its protein is CASSETFSRKTYGYTF.

The V gene is TRBV10-3, the J gene TRBJ2-3; 8 nucleotides agree with TRBD2. The CDR3 length is 13 residues. Germline V lookup: CDR1 ENHRY, CDR2 SYGVKD. The CDR3 is CASTSGSTDTQYF. The DNA of the CDR3 is TGTGCGAGTACTAGCGGTAGCACAGATACGCAGTATTTT.

The V and J genes are TRBV5-1 and TRBJ2-5; 7 bases are shared with TRBD1. The CDR3 extends over 12 amino acids. Germline CDR1 and CDR2: SGHRS and YFSETQ. V was pared by 3 bases and J by 5 bases, with 1 base of the junction left unmatched. The CDR3 spells CASSSTGETQYF. CDR3 bases: TGCGCCAGCAGCTCGACAGGGGAGACCCAGTACTTC. The full variable domain, in which reference TRBV5-1 and TRBJ2-5 provide the parts outside the CDR3, is KAGVTQTPRYLIKTRGQQVTLSCSPISGHRSVSWYQQTPGQGLQFLFEYFSETQRNKGNFPGRFSGRQFSNSRSEMNVSTLELGDSALYLCASSSTGETQYFGPGTRLLVL.

This chain connects TRBV25-1 to TRBJ1-2; 11 nucleotides line up with TRBD1. CDR3 size: 16 residues. Germline V lookup: CDR1 MGHDK, CDR2 SYGVNS. Trimming at V came to 3 bases and at J to 6 bases, leaving 9 bases not matched to a gene. The CDR3 reads CASSEDSDRGRDGYTF. The CDR3 nucleotides read TGTGCCAGCAGTGAGGACTCGGACAGGGGGCGTGATGGCTACACCTTC.

V is TRBV4-2 and J is TRBJ2-3, with 10 bases lining up with TRBD2. Germline lookup yields CDR1 LGHNA and CDR2 YNFKEQ. CDR3 length equals 16 residues. The J segment lost 2 bases and the V segment lost 2 bases, leaving 4 bases of the junction unmatched. CDR3 sequence: CASSQQRGGFTDTQYF. CDR3 nucleotides: TGTGCCAGCAGCCAACAGCGGGGGGGATTCACAGATACGCAGTATTTT.

The chain uses TRBV18 and TRBJ2-5; D call uncertain. The CDR3 covers 12 residues. CDR1 is KGHSH and CDR2 is LQKENI in the germline V gene. Trimming left V 2 bases short and J 5 bases short, with 6 bases between. CDR3 amino acids: CASSPERETQYF. CDR3 DNA: TGTGCCAGCTCACCAGAGAGGGAGACCCAGTACTTC.

The CDR3 region has the DNA TGCGCCAGCAGCCAAGGAGGGCCCGGAAATACGCAGTATTTT. This codes for CASSQGGPGNTQYF. This rearrangement joins TRBV4-3 to TRBJ2-3; maybe TRBD2 (5 bases). The CDR3 runs 14 residues. From germline, CDR1 is LGHNA and CDR2 YSLEER. Trimming stripped 1 base from V and 7 bases from J, with 12 bases between.

V usage is TRBV29-1 and J usage is TRBJ1-2; TRBD1 is a possible D gene (5 bases). Germline assignment: CDR1 SQVTM and CDR2 ANQGSEA. The germline V and J ends were trimmed by 6 bases and 12 bases, with 17 bases remaining between them. This CDR3 is built from 11 residues. The CDR3 nucleotides are TGCAGCGTGGGGGATGGCATGGGGAACACCTTC. Translating gives CSVGDGMGNTF.

The gene calls are TRBV19 and TRBJ2-7, with a weak D call TRBD1 (5 bases). There are 15 residues in the CDR3. Germline values: CDR1 LNHDA, CDR2 SQIVND (reference sequence). The V end lost 5 bases, the J end lost 3 bases, and 17 bases lay between the germline ends. CDR3 coding DNA: TGTGCCAGTAGTCCCCAGGACACCAGAATCTACGAGCAGTACTTC. This encodes CASSPQDTRIYEQYF.

The rearrangement links TRBV5-8 to TRBJ2-3; the match to TRBD1 covers 9 bases. The CDR3 is 14 residues long. The germline V gene has CDR1 SGHTS and CDR2 YDEGEE. After removal of 4 bases from V and 6 bases from J, the junction contained 6 bases not matched to a gene. The CDR3 loop is CASSRTGVTDTQYF. Written as DNA, the CDR3 is TGTGCCAGCAGCCGGACAGGGGTAACGGATACGCAGTATTTT.

This chain connects TRBV28 to TRBJ2-7, with TRBD1 matching over 7 bases. With V trimmed by 5 bases and J by 3 bases, 13 bases remained unmatched. CDR1 and CDR2 from the germline V gene are MDHEN and SYDVKM. This CDR3 is built from 16 residues. The CDR3 region is CASSPIYWGQIYEQYF. The CDR3 DNA reads TGTGCCAGCAGTCCGATTTACTGGGGACAGATCTACGAGCAGTACTTC.

This clone was seen only a few times. The V and J genes are TRBV5-6 and TRBJ2-7; D ambiguous. The CDR3 is made up of 13 amino acids. The V end was cut by 4 bases, the J end by 4 bases, with 12 bases between. Germline V CDR1 and CDR2: SGHDT, YYEEEE. DNA of the CDR3: TGTGCCAGCAGCGGAGACCTAGTTTACGAGCAGTACTTC. It codes for CASSGDLVYEQYF.

This clone was found a few times. The rearrangement uses TRBV27 and TRBJ1-2; D remains ambiguous. The germline V gene encodes CDR1 MNHEY and CDR2 SMNVEV (reference sequence). V lost 2 bases, J lost 4 bases, and 11 bases lay in between. This CDR3 is built from 14 residues. CDR3 region: CASSLKGEGYGYTF. As DNA, the CDR3 is TGTGCCAGCAGTTTAAAGGGAGAGGGCTATGGCTACACCTTC.

The rearrangement links TRBV6-1 to TRBJ1-5; no definite D call. The germline gives CDR1 MNHNS, CDR2 SASEGT. Deletions cut 8 bases from V and 7 bases from J, with 15 bases between. This CDR3 has 13 residues. The CDR3 region has the DNA TGTGCCAGCGCGCGGGATTCTCTACAGCCCCAGCATTTT. Translated: CASARDSLQPQHF.

The CDR3 DNA follows: TGTGCCAGCAGTGAGGGTATAGGGGCCTATGGCTACACCTTC. As protein: CASSEGIGAYGYTF. The gene calls are TRBV6-1 and TRBJ1-2; tentative D call: TRBD1 (5 bases). This CDR3 is built from 14 residues. Deletions cut 3 bases from V and 4 bases from J, with 12 bases between. Germline loops: CDR1 MNHNS, CDR2 SASEGT.

The chain employs TRBV27 and TRBJ2-5; 11 bases map to TRBD2. Germline CDR1 MNHEY, CDR2 SMNVEV (reference sequence). CDR3 length equals 15 residues. Trimming removed 2 bases from V and 5 bases from J; junction bases left unmatched: 4. The CDR3 region has the DNA TGTGCCAGCAGTTTAGTAGCGGGGGGGCAGGAGACCCAGTACTTC. Its translation: CASSLVAGGQETQYF.

The chain is built from TRBV2 and TRBJ1-2, with D unclear. Trimming took 7 bases from V and 4 from J, leaving 10 bases between them. CDR1 is SNHLY, CDR2 FYNNEI, per germline. The CDR3 loop spans 12 amino acids. CDR3 amino acids: CASNRAPYGYTF. The CDR3, as DNA: TGTGCCAGCAACCGGGCCCCCTATGGCTACACCTTC.

V gene TRBV9 combines with J gene TRBJ2-3; tentatively, D is TRBD1 or TRBD2 (6 bases each). This CDR3 comprises 21 residues. The germline gives CDR1 SGDLS, CDR2 YYNGEE. Trimming removed 0 bases at V and 2 bases at J, with 28 bases between. CDR3 DNA sequence: TGTGCCAGCAGCGTAGGTAGGGCGGGACACGTCTGGATCCTCGACACAGATACGCAGTATTTT. It yields the protein CASSVGRAGHVWILDTDTQYF.

This rearrangement joins TRBV28 to TRBJ1-3; D is ambiguous. Germline CDR1 MDHEN, CDR2 SYDVKM. The CDR3 totals 13 residues. Trimming pared 10 bases from V and 7 bases from J, leaving 17 bases between. This CDR3 is CATRRPLGNTIYF. CDR3 bases: TGTGCCACCAGGCGCCCCTTAGGGAACACCATATATTTT.